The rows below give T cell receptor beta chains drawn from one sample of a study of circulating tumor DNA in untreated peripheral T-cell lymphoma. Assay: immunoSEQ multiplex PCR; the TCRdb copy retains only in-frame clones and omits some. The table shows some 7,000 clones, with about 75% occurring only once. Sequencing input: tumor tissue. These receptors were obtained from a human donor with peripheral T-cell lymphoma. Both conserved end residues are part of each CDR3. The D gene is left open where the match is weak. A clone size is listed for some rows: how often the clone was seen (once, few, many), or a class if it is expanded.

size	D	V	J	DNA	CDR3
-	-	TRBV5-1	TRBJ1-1	TGCGCCAGCAGCCCAGGGGACGGCCCGAACACTGAAGCTTTCTTT	CASSPGDGPNTEAFF
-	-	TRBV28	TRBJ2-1	TGTGCCAGCAGTTTAGTCCGCAATGAGCAGTTCTTC	CASSLVRNEQFF
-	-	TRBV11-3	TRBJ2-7	TGTGCCAGCAGCTTAGGGGTGGGACTCGACGAGCAGTACTTC	CASSLGVGLDEQYF
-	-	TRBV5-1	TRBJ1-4	TGCGCCAGCAGCCGGTCCCCAGGGGATGCAACTAATGAAAAACTGTTTTTT	CASSRSPGDATNEKLFF
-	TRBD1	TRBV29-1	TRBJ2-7	TGCAGCGCCCGGGACAGGGGGCTCCTCGAGCAGTACTTC	CSARDRGLLEQYF
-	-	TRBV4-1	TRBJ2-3	TGCGCCAGCAGCCAAGATCTTGTTTTTAGCACAGATACGCAGTATTTT	CASSQDLVFSTDTQYF
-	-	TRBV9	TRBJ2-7	TGTGCCAGCAGTGAAATGGTGGGAGGACGGCACGAGCAGTACTTC	CASSEMVGGRHEQYF
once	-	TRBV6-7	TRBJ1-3	TGTGCCAGCAGTTACTCGCTCCGGGGCTCTGGAAACACCATATATTTT	CASSYSLRGSGNTIYF
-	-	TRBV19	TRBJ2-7	TGTGCCAGTAGTATGGGGTTTAGCGAGCAGTACTTC	CASSMGFSEQYF
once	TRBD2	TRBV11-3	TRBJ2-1	TGTGCCAGCAGCCGCACTAGCGGGGAGTACAATGAGCAGTTCTTC	CASSRTSGEYNEQFF
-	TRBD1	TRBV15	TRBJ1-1	TGTGCCACTAGCACATACAGGGGGCTGAACACTGAAGCTTTCTTT	CATSTYRGLNTEAFF
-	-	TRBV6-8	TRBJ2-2	TGTGCCAGCGATGGGCGGAGGACCGGGGAGCTGTTTTTT	CASDGRRTGELFF
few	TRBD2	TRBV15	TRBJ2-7	TGTGCCACCAGCTTATCTAGCGGGAGGGCCTACGAGCAGTACTTC	CATSLSSGRAYEQYF
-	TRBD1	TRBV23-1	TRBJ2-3	TGCGCCAGCGGTCGTTCGGGACAGGGAACAGATACGCAGTATTTT	CASGRSGQGTDTQYF
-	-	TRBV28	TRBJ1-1	TGTGCCAGCAAGTTAGGGGGAACTGAAGCTTTCTTT	CASKLGGTEAFF
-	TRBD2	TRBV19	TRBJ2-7	TGTGCCAGTAGTGCCGGGACTAGCGGGAGTCGGGAGCAGTACTTC	CASSAGTSGSREQYF
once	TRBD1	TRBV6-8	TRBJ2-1	TGTGCCAGCAAGGGGGACAGGTGGCACAATGAGCAGTTCTTC	CASKGDRWHNEQFF
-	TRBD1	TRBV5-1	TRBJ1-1	TGCGCCAGCAGCCCAGGACAGGGAGGAGCTGAAGCTTTCTTT	CASSPGQGGAEAFF
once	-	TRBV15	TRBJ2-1	TGTGCCACCAGCAGAGGGACAAACCGTGGGAATGAGCAGTTCTTC	CATSRGTNRGNEQFF
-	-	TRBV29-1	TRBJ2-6	TGCAGCGTATACCTCTCTGGGGCCAACGTCCTGACTTTC	CSVYLSGANVLTF
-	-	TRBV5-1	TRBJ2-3	TGCGCCAGCAGCTTTCAGGGGTCGAGCACAGATACGCAGTATTTT	CASSFQGSSTDTQYF
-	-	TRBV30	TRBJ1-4	TGTGCCTGGAGTGCAGGAGGGAATGAAAAACTGTTTTTT	CAWSAGGNEKLFF
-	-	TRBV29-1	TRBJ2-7	TGCAGCGTCAGGACTCACGCCTACGAGCAGTACTTC	CSVRTHAYEQYF
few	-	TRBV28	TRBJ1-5	TGTGCCAGCAGTTGGACAATTGATCAGCCCCAGCATTTT	CASSWTIDQPQHF
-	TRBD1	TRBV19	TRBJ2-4	TGTGCCAGTAACCGGGACAGTTCCAAAAACATTCAGTACTTC	CASNRDSSKNIQYF
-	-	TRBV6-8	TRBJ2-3	TGTGCCAGCATGAGACAGGCCGTAAGCACAGATACGCAGTATTTT	CASMRQAVSTDTQYF
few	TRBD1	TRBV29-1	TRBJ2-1	TGCAGCGTTGAAGATCGGGGACAGGGGGGTGAGCAGTTCTTC	CSVEDRGQGGEQFF
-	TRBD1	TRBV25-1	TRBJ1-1	TGTGCCAGCAGTTTAGGGGACAGAGAAGCTTTCTTT	CASSLGDREAFF
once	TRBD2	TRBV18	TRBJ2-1	TGTGCCAGCTCACCCCCGGGATTCGTAGCGGGAGCGGGTAATGAGCAGTTCTTC	CASSPPGFVAGAGNEQFF
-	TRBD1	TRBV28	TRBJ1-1	TGTGCCAGCAGTTTATCAAACAGGGGACTGGGGCAAAACACTGAAGCTTTCTTT	CASSLSNRGLGQNTEAFF
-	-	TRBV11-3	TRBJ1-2	TGTGCCAGCAGCGGACAAGTTGGGGGTTTTGGCTACACCTTC	CASSGQVGGFGYTF
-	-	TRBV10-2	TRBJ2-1	TGCGCCAGCAGTGAGTCGACTCTAGAGCGACCGCTGGGGAGTGAGCAGTTCTTC	CASSESTLERPLGSEQFF
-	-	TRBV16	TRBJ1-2	TGTGCCAGCCTAGGGGAAGGCTACACCTTC	CASLGEGYTF
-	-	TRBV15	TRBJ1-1	TGTGCCACCAGCTGGGAAGTGGGTTACACTGAAGCTTTCTTT	CATSWEVGYTEAFF
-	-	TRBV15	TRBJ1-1	TGTGCCACCAGGGCGACCTTAATGAGCACTGAAGCTTTCTTT	CATRATLMSTEAFF
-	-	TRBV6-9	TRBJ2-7	TGTGCCAGCAGCCGCGATCCCGGTGGATACGAGCAGTACTTC	CASSRDPGGYEQYF
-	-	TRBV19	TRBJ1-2	TGTGCCAGTACTCTCGCGGGACTGGCGAATGGTTACACCTTC	CASTLAGLANGYTF
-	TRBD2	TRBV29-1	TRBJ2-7	TGCAGCGTTGCCGGGGGGAGGAGCTCCTACGAGCAGTACTTC	CSVAGGRSSYEQYF
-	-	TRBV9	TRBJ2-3	TGTGCCAGCAGTGATATGGGGGGATTTCTAGGAGATACGCAGTATTTT	CASSDMGGFLGDTQYF
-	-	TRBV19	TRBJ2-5	TGTGCCAGTAGTCGATCACAGGGAGAGACCCAGTACTTC	CASSRSQGETQYF
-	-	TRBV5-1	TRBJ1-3	TGCGCCAGCAGCTTCGGACGGAGCTCTGGAAACACCATATATTTT	CASSFGRSSGNTIYF
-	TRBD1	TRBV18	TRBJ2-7	TGTGCCAGCTCACCGATGACAGGGGGCAACTTCAACGAGCAGTACTTC	CASSPMTGGNFNEQYF
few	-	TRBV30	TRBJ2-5	TGTGCCTGGAGTGTTCGCGCTCACCTAAAAGAGACCCAGTACTTC	CAWSVRAHLKETQYF
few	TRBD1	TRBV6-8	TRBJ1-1	TGTGCCAGCAGTTACTCGTCAGGGGGGGACACTGAAGCTTTCTTT	CASSYSSGGDTEAFF
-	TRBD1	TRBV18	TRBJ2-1	TGTGCCAGCTCACCACCCGGGTTACAGGGGGACTCGCGGATCAATGAGCAGTTCTTC	CASSPPGLQGDSRINEQFF
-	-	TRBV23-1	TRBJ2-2	TGCGCCAGCAGTCAATCACTTTTTAAAAACGGGGAGCTGTTTTTT	CASSQSLFKNGELFF
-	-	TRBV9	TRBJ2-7	TGTGCCGCCACCCCCCGGGAGAATTACGAGCAGTACTTC	CAATPRENYEQYF
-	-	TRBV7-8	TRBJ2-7	TGTGCCATCACCAAGTCGGGAGACTACGAGCAGTACTTC	CAITKSGDYEQYF
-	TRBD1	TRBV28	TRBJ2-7	TGTGCCAGCAGTTGGGACAGAGCCTACGAGCAGTACTTC	CASSWDRAYEQYF
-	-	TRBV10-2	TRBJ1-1	TGCGCCAGCAGTTTCGCGAACACTGAAGCTTTCTTT	CASSFANTEAFF
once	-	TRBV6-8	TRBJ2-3	TGTGCCAGCAGTCGGGCCCCCACAGATACGCAGTATTTT	CASSRAPTDTQYF
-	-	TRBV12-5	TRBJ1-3	TGTGCCAGCACCTTGGGTTACGGGACATACTCTGGAAACACCATATATTTT	CASTLGYGTYSGNTIYF
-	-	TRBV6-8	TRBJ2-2	TGTGCCACAAGGCTAGTCGTTTTGGGGGACACCGGGGAGCTGTTTTTT	CATRLVVLGDTGELFF
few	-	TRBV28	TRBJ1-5	TGTGCCAGCAGTCCCCCCTCGGTACACAATCAGCCCCAGCATTTT	CASSPPSVHNQPQHF
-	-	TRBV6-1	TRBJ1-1	TGTGCCAGCAGTGAAGGAGGACTTTCTGAAGCTTTCTTT	CASSEGGLSEAFF
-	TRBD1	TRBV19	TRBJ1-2	TGTGCCAGTAGTACACGACAGGGATACTATGGCTACACCTTC	CASSTRQGYYGYTF
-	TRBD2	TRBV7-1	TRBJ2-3	TGTGCCAGCAGCTTATGGAGCGGGAGTGTCACAGATACGCAGTATTTT	CASSLWSGSVTDTQYF